This T cell receptor (beta chain) was sequenced for a study of beta chain features in type 1 diabetes. General observations from the study: Type 1 diabetes patients had moderately but significantly shorter TCRB CDR3s in all four CD4+ subsets. The naive, central memory and Treg TCRB repertoires of patients appeared to be more similar to one another than those of healthy donors. Junctions at VDJ sites from type 1 diabetes patients had fewer insertions and more deletions. Using cDNA template may skew counts toward highly expressing activated cells.

Sequenced material consisted of expressed TCRB transcripts (all of the isolated RNA was reverse transcribed). Measured with immunoSEQ multiplex PCR; TCRdb has only the in-frame clones, and not every one. The profile shows 300,000 to 350,000 clones, roughly 8% of them singletons. V lost 3 bases and J lost 2, with 13 bases in between. Germline CDR1 SGHRS, CDR2 YFSETQ. The length of the CDR3 is 15 residues. Turning to this clone: What it binds is unknown.

This receptor was taken from a woman younger than 30 in good health. The rearrangement links TRBV5-1 to TRBJ2-3, with D maybe TRBD2 (6 bases). Material: central memory CD4+ T cells from blood. As DNA, the CDR3 is TGCGCCAGCAGCTGGGGCACTAGCATCACAGATACGCAGTATTTT. Protein sequence: CASSWGTSITDTQYF.